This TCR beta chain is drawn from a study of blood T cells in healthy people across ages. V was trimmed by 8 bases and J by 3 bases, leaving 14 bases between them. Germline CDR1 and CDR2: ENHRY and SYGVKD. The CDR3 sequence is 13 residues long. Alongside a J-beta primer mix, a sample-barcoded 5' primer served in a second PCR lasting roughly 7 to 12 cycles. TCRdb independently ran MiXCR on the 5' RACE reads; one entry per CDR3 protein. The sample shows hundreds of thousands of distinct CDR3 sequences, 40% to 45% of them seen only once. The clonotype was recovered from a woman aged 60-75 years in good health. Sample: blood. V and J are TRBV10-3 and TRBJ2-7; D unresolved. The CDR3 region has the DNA TGTGCCATCTCCGGTCTCTCGATCTACGAGCAGTACTTC. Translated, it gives CAISGLSIYEQYF.